These 20 T cell receptor beta chains originate from one sample sequenced in a study of CD8 T cells in Susac syndrome (dated by TCRdb to about 2019). Libraries came from the immunoSEQ multiplex PCR assay. RNA was extracted using the RNeasy kit, and roughly 0.5 to 1 ug of the RNA was reverse transcribed with random hexamers. The raw public data were reprocessed by TCRdb itself: fastp quality trimming at Q25, MiXCR clonotype calling, in-frame beta chains only. One record per CDR3 amino acid sequence lists the most common genes and DNA. In all, the sample holds some 99,000 distinct CDR3 sequences, and about 95% of those were seen once. The ten largest clonotypes hold about 0.28% of the sample. Sequencing was performed on CD4+ T cells from PBMCs. The receptors here all came from a human donor with Susac syndrome.

The chain links TRBV12-3 or TRBV12-4 to TRBJ1-1; D not certain. This CDR3 has 13 residues. Between the trimmed V and J ends, which lost 7 bases and 2 bases, there was a span of 11 bases. The CDR3 bases are TGTGCCAGCAACCTTAACCCAAACACTGAAGCTTTCTTT. The encoded protein is CASNLNPNTEAFF.

The chain couples TRBV7-2 to TRBJ2-3; D is perhaps TRBD1 (6 bases). Trimming left V 5 bases short and J 4 bases short, with 19 bases between. Germline V gene sequence: CDR1 SGHTA, CDR2 FQGNSA. The CDR3 totals 16 residues. The CDR3 here is CASSTDPTGFADTQYF. DNA for the CDR3: TGTGCCAGCAGCACCGACCCTACAGGGTTTGCAGATACGCAGTATTTT.

This clonotype was found once. The chain is built from TRBV28 and TRBJ2-6; D possibly corresponds to TRBD1 (6 bases). This CDR3 contains 15 residues. Germline loops: CDR1 MDHEN, CDR2 SYDVKM. Deletions cut 6 bases from V and 0 bases from J, with 9 bases between. DNA of the CDR3: TGTGCCAGCAGGGGGACATACTCTGGGGCCAACGTCCTGACTTTC. Translation gives CASRGTYSGANVLTF. The whole variable domain, remainder taken from reference TRBV28 and TRBJ2-6, is DVKVTQSSRYLVKRTGEKVFLECVQDMDHENMFWYRQDPGLGLRLIYFSYDVKMKEKGDIPEGYSVSREKKERFSLILESASTNQTSMYLCASRGTYSGANVLTFGAGSRLTVL.

The chain uses TRBV2 and TRBJ2-7, with D perhaps TRBD1 (5 bases). The CDR3 is made up of 13 amino acids. The V and J ends lost 5 bases and 2 bases respectively, with 10 bases between them. The germline V gene encodes CDR1 SNHLY and CDR2 FYNNEI. The CDR3 region has the DNA TGTGCCAGCAGTCTTAGACAGCCCTACGAGCAGTACTTC. This encodes CASSLRQPYEQYF.

The chain has TRBV28 and TRBJ1-2, with TRBD1 as a possible D gene (5 bases). Trimming removed 2 bases from V and 8 bases from J, with 9 bases in between. The CDR3 runs to 12 residues. Germline V gene sequence: CDR1 MDHEN, CDR2 SYDVKM. The CDR3 nucleotides are TGTGCCAGCAGTTTAACAGGAGGCGGCTACACCTTC. It translates to CASSLTGGGYTF.

V is TRBV19 and J is TRBJ2-7; TRBD2 matches 14 bases. CDR1 is LNHDA, CDR2 SQIVND, per germline (reference sequence). This CDR3 contains 15 residues. V gave up 4 bases and J gave up 6 bases; unmatched junction bases: 5. CDR3 sequence (DNA): TGTGCCAGTAGTACGGGACTAGCGGGGGCTAGCGAGCAGTACTTC. Translation: CASSTGLAGASEQYF.

This clonotype was counted a single time. V usage is TRBV15 and J usage is TRBJ2-5, with D perhaps matching TRBD2 (5 bases). The CDR3 contains 16 residues. Germline lookup yields CDR1 LNHNV and CDR2 YYDKDF (reference sequence). V was pared by 3 bases and J by 2 bases, with 16 bases between. For the CDR3, the DNA is TGTGCCACCAGCAGCGGCCCTAGCTTGGGGCAAGAGACCCAGTACTTC. Translated, it gives CATSSGPSLGQETQYF.

This clonotype came up once. The CDR3 DNA sequence: TGCGCCAGCACCCTGGACTCCTACACCGGGGAGCTGTTTTTT. It translates to CASTLDSYTGELFF. The chain uses TRBV5-1 and TRBJ2-2; tentatively, D is TRBD2 (5 bases). The ends were cut back, 6 bases at V and 3 bases at J, with 12 bases in the middle. CDR1 and CDR2 from the germline V gene are SGHRS and YFSETQ. The CDR3 consists of 14 residues.

The rearrangement joins TRBV7-9 to TRBJ2-3; TRBD2 aligns across 7 bases. The germline V gene encodes CDR1 SEHNR and CDR2 FQNEAQ (reference sequence). The CDR3 is 16 amino acids. V shed 6 bases, J shed 8 bases, and the junction held 17 bases outside the gene matches. The CDR3 loop reads CASRRGGAGNPSTQYF. The CDR3 DNA sequence: TGTGCCAGCAGGCGCGGGGGTGCGGGCAATCCCAGTACGCAGTATTTT.

The chain employs TRBV12-3 or TRBV12-4 and TRBJ2-2; the D is unclear. The V end lost 8 bases, the J end lost 7 bases, and 8 bases lay between the germline ends. CDR3 length: 11 residues. CDR3 protein: CASWGGGELFF. Here the CDR3 DNA reads TGTGCCAGCTGGGGTGGCGGGGAGCTGTTTTTT.

The chain couples TRBV6-6 to TRBJ1-5, with 9 bases aligning to TRBD1. The CDR3 is 15 residues long. In germline, CDR1 is MNHNY, CDR2 SVGAGI (reference sequence). V trimming: 1 base; J trimming: 7 bases; junction bases outside the gene matches: 5. The CDR3 is CASSYFPGQGQPQHF. The CDR3 region has the DNA TGTGCCAGCAGTTACTTTCCGGGACAGGGACAGCCCCAGCATTTT.

This chain links TRBV29-1 with TRBJ1-2; no reliable D call. CDR3 length: 13 residues. From germline, CDR1 is SQVTM and CDR2 ANQGSEA. V was pared by 3 bases and J by 4 bases, with 12 bases between. As DNA, the CDR3 is TGCAGCGTTGATGGCCTTACGGTCTATGGCTACACCTTC. Its protein product is CSVDGLTVYGYTF.

The V and J genes are TRBV7-2 and TRBJ1-2, with 10 bases aligning to TRBD1. The V and J ends lost 3 bases and 2 bases, in that order; junction bases with no gene match: 0. Germline CDR1 and CDR2: SGHTA and FQGNSA. The CDR3 contains 14 residues. CDR3 sequence: CASSLGQGNYGYTF. CDR3 nucleotides: TGTGCCAGCAGCTTGGGACAGGGGAACTATGGCTACACCTTC. The full variable domain, rest sourced from reference TRBV7-2 and TRBJ1-2, is GAGVSQSPSNKVTEKGKDVELRCDPISGHTALYWYRQSLGQGLEFLIYFQGNSAPDKSGLPSDRFSAERTGGSVSTLTIQRTQQEDSAVYLCASSLGQGNYGYTFGSGTRLTVV.

CDR3 in amino acids: CSVRALAKNIQYF. CDR3 nucleotide sequence: TGCAGCGTTAGGGCACTAGCCAAAAACATTCAGTACTTC. The gene calls are TRBV29-1 and TRBJ2-4; the D is unclear. The CDR3 consists of 13 residues. The germline V gene has CDR1 SQVTM and CDR2 ANQGSEA. V was pared by 5 bases and J by 0 bases, with 8 bases between.

V usage is TRBV29-1 and J usage is TRBJ2-7, with 8 nucleotides matching TRBD1. CDR1 and CDR2 (germline): SQVTM, ANQGSEA. The CDR3 consists of 13 residues. V was clipped by 4 bases and J by 4 bases; unmatched bases: 6. CDR3 in DNA: TGCAGCGTTGTACAGGGGGGTATTTACGAGCAGTACTTC. Translated: CSVVQGGIYEQYF.

This chain links TRBV7-9 with TRBJ2-1; no clear D. CDR1 and CDR2 (germline): SEHNR, FQNEAQ (reference sequence). V lost 5 bases to trimming and J lost 8 bases, with 10 bases between them. This CDR3 contains 12 residues. The CDR3 region is CASSRLGDEQFF. The DNA of the CDR3 is TGTGCCAGCAGCCGTCTTGGGGATGAGCAGTTCTTC.

The rearrangement joins TRBV28 to TRBJ2-5; D is uncertain. Germline V gene lookup returns CDR1 MDHEN and CDR2 SYDVKM. This CDR3 is built from 14 residues. The V end lost 1 base, the J end lost 5 bases, and 11 bases lay between the germline ends. The CDR3 region is CASSLFTTGETQYF. Here the CDR3 DNA reads TGTGCCAGCAGTTTATTTACCACCGGGGAGACCCAGTACTTC.

This rearrangement joins TRBV19 to TRBJ2-2; D is unclear. V was cut by 3 bases and J by 0 bases, with 5 bases left in between. CDR1 is LNHDA and CDR2 is SQIVND in the germline V gene (reference sequence). This CDR3 contains 14 residues. The CDR3 nucleotides are TGTGCCAGTAGTATCGAGGCGAACACCGGGGAGCTGTTTTTT. It is translated as CASSIEANTGELFF. The full variable domain, completed using reference TRBV19 and TRBJ2-2, is DGGITQSPKYLFRKEGQNVTLSCEQNLNHDAMYWYRQDPGQGLRLIYYSQIVNDFQKGDIAEGYSVSREKKESFPLTVTSAQKNPTAFYLCASSIEANTGELFFGEGSRLTVL.

This chain links TRBV20-1 with TRBJ2-3; maybe TRBD1 (5 bases). Between the trimmed V and J ends, which lost 5 bases and 3 bases, there was a span of 15 bases. Germline loops: CDR1 DFQATT, CDR2 SNEGSKA (reference sequence). This CDR3 spans 14 amino acids. CDR3 bases: TGCAGTGCTCCCGTGACAGTAGATACAGATACGCAGTATTTT. This gives the protein CSAPVTVDTDTQYF.

The chain joins TRBV11-2 to TRBJ2-5; D gene uncertain. This CDR3 has 14 residues. In germline, CDR1 is SGHAT, CDR2 FQNNGV. Deletions cut 4 bases from V and 5 bases from J, with 14 bases between. DNA for the CDR3: TGTGCCAGCAGCTCCCGACGGACCCGGGAGACCCAGTACTTC. This encodes CASSSRRTRETQYF.